This T cell receptor beta chain was obtained from a study of shared clonotypes between healthy human individuals. This CDR3 contains 12 residues. Germline CDR1 is MNHEY and CDR2 is SMNVEV (reference sequence). V was trimmed by 6 bases and J by 4 bases, leaving 10 bases between them. All of the donors resided in Nashville, Tennessee, and each was a Caucasian adult. TCRdb's table, derived via immunoSEQ multiplex PCR, lists solely in-frame clones and lacks some. The sample records about 1 million clones, 70% to 80% being singletons. The specimen was memory CD4+ T cells sorted from blood. As to subset: CD45RA-negative fraction. The receptor was derived from a man between 18 and 35 years old in good health. This chain connects TRBV27 to TRBJ2-7; D is ambiguous. CDR3 sequence (DNA): TGTGCCAGCAGGTCCCCCTCGTACGAGCAGTACTTC. Translated, it gives CASRSPSYEQYF.